These 10 T cell receptor beta chains were sequenced from one sample in a study of immune cell composition in non-small cell lung cancer. The assay was immunoSEQ multiplex PCR, and TCRdb's table has in-frame clones only and misses some. The sample yields roughly 3,800 clones, 79% seen once. Sequenced input: lung tumor tissue. The receptors come from a human donor with non-small cell lung cancer.

This clone has only a few counts. V and J are TRBV27 and TRBJ1-2; possibly TRBD1 for D (6 bases). The germline CDR1 and CDR2 sequences are MNHEY and SMNVEV (reference sequence). V lost 1 base to trimming and J lost 0 bases, with 15 bases between them. CDR3 length equals 17 residues. Written as DNA, the CDR3 is TGTGCCAGCAGTTTATGGGGCAGGGGAGCTACTAACTATGGCTACACCTTC. This gives the protein CASSLWGRGATNYGYTF.

The chain uses TRBV4-3 and TRBJ2-2, with D maybe TRBD1 (6 bases). Germline lookup yields CDR1 LGHNA and CDR2 YSLEER. This CDR3 contains 14 residues. V was trimmed by 6 bases and J by 3 bases, leaving 11 bases between them. The CDR3 is CASRGAIYTGELFF. The CDR3 bases are TGCGCCAGCAGGGGGGCCATCTACACCGGGGAGCTGTTTTTT.

The rearrangement uses TRBV7-2 and TRBJ1-3; 7 positions match TRBD1. Germline V lookup: CDR1 SGHTA, CDR2 FQGNSA. J lost 0 bases, V lost 5 bases, and 4 bases had no gene match. The CDR3 contains 15 residues. CDR3 sequence reads: CASSRDSVSGNTIYF. The CDR3 DNA is TGTGCCAGCAGCAGGGACAGCGTCTCTGGAAACACCATATATTTT.

This clone was seen a few times. The chain employs TRBV18 and TRBJ2-2; possible D gene TRBD1, 5 bases. Trimming took off 0 bases at V and 5 bases at J, with 7 bases between the two ends. This CDR3 spans 14 amino acids. Germline V gene lookup returns CDR1 KGHSH and CDR2 LQKENI. The CDR3 loop is CASSPPSGTGELFF. Written as DNA, the CDR3 is TGTGCCAGCTCACCACCTTCAGGGACCGGGGAGCTGTTTTTT.

The chain links TRBV2 to TRBJ1-2, with 7 nucleotides matching TRBD1. Per the germline V gene, CDR1 is SNHLY and CDR2 is FYNNEI. The CDR3 has 14 residues. The junction had 7 bases not matched to a gene; V was cut back by 2 bases and J by 7 bases. The CDR3 DNA is TGTGCCAGCAGTGAATTGGAGGGGGCCTCTGGCTACACCTTC. It yields the protein CASSELEGASGYTF.

The chain uses TRBV7-2 and TRBJ1-6; 9 positions agree with TRBD1. J was trimmed by 3 bases and V by 5 bases; bases with no gene match: 14. The CDR3 contains 19 residues. CDR1 and CDR2 from the germline V gene are SGHTA and FQGNSA. As DNA, the CDR3 is TGTGCCAGCAGCCAGGGGCCGGGACAGGGTTACATCTATAATTCACCCCTCCACTTT. This codes for CASSQGPGQGYIYNSPLHF.

The rearrangement uses TRBV19 and TRBJ2-1; 8 positions match TRBD2. Looked up from germline, CDR1 is LNHDA and CDR2 is SQIVND (reference sequence). Trimming took 1 base from V and 10 from J; bases not matched to a gene: 3. This CDR3 region has 13 residues. The CDR3 reads CASSIVGTREQFF. The CDR3 bases are TGTGCCAGTAGTATAGTTGGGACTAGGGAGCAGTTCTTC.

The chain recombines TRBV6-6 with TRBJ2-3, with 10 nucleotides matching TRBD2. Germline-derived CDR1 and CDR2 are MNHNY and SVGAGI (reference sequence). CDR3 length: 15 residues. V was clipped by 5 bases and J by 5 bases; unmatched bases: 7. The CDR3 DNA is TGTGCCAGCAGTCGGAGCGGGGGGGATATAGATACGCAGTATTTT. This sequence encodes CASSRSGGDIDTQYF.

This clone is large by share. The CDR3 region has the DNA TGTGCCAGCAGTTTTTCAGTTTATCAGCCCCAGCATTTT. Protein product: CASSFSVYQPQHF. The chain recombines TRBV27 with TRBJ1-5; D remains ambiguous. V was pared by 3 bases and J by 5 bases, with 8 bases between. CDR3 length: 13 amino acids. CDR1 is MNHEY and CDR2 is SMNVEV in the germline V gene (reference sequence).

V and J are TRBV2 and TRBJ2-6; possible D gene TRBD1, 5 bases. Trimming removed 6 bases from V and 4 bases from J, with 10 bases in between. Germline V gives CDR1 SNHLY, CDR2 FYNNEI. The CDR3 is made up of 14 amino acids. The CDR3 reads CASSLTAGANVLTF. CDR3 DNA sequence: TGTGCCAGCAGCCTGACAGCCGGGGCCAACGTCCTGACTTTC.